The clone carrying this T cell receptor (beta chain) has more than one count but fewer than ten. The antigen is not known. The sample originates from a study of naive and memory T cell subsets. V shed 4 bases and J 4 bases; nucleotides not matched to a gene: 13. The CDR3 extends over 17 amino acids. CDR1 is SQVTM and CDR2 is ANQGSEA in the germline V gene. From the second PCR step, alpha and beta chains were amplified apart. CD4+ T cell IFNgamma after overnight CMV lysate exposure gave donor CMV status. Four subsets defined by CD45RA and CD27 were sorted after CD3, CD4, CD8 and live/dead staining. Findings of the study overall: Possibly reflecting memory cells re-expressing CD45RA, a few larger clonotypes occurred in naive repertoires, especially CD8.

Both TRBC1 and TRBC2 were covered by a beta constant-region primer of two equimolar oligonucleotides. Ligated cDNA was amplified by four rounds of PCR with nested alpha and beta constant-region primers and SP2. Using its own MiXCR run on the UMI-ligation and nested PCR reads, TCRdb lists one record per CDR3 protein. The profile shows more than 95,000 distinct CDR3 sequences, roughly 15% of them singletons. The sequencing input was naive CD8+ T cells from blood. The source of this sequence is a human donor in good health. V usage is TRBV29-1 and J usage is TRBJ2-1, with 10 positions matching TRBD2. This chain's CDR3 is CSVGGTSVETTYNEQFF. The DNA of the CDR3 is TGCAGCGTTGGAGGGACTAGCGTCGAGACTACGTACAATGAGCAGTTCTTC.